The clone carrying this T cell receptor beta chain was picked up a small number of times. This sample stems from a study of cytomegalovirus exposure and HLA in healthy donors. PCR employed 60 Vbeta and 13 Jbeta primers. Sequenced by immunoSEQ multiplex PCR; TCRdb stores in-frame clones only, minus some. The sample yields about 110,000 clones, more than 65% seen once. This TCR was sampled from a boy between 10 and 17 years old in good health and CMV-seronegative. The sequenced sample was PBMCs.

The CDR3 reads CASSSPQNTEAFF. CDR3 bases: TGTGCCAGCAGTTCCCCCCAAAACACTGAAGCTTTCTTT. J is TRBJ1-1 and V is TRBV28; no reliable D call. CDR3 length: 13 residues. The germline V and J ends were trimmed by 4 bases and 2 bases, with 8 bases remaining between them. Germline CDR1 is MDHEN and CDR2 is SYDVKM.